This entry concerns a single TCR beta chain. What it binds is not known. Per the germline V gene, CDR1 is GTSNPN and CDR2 is SVGIG (reference sequence). The V and J ends lost 3 bases and 10 bases respectively, with 13 bases between them. The CDR3 extends over 12 amino acids. Time point here: week 47, end of study. A single vaccine dose contained 300 ug of mutant IDH1 20-mer peptide, and topical imiquimod was used with it. Donors had new IDH1-mutant astrocytomas of WHO grade 3 or 4 (ATRX-lost). This sample was included in a study of a mutant IDH1 vaccine in newly diagnosed glioma. For the study at large: It was radiotherapy, temozolomide, or both that patients received previously, with most receiving both. Findings of the study overall: Induction of immune responses by the vaccine occurred in 85% to 95% of patients.

The assay was immunoSEQ multiplex PCR, and TCRdb's table has in-frame clones only and misses some. This table has roughly 56,000 clones, 70% to 85% appearing once. This chain joins TRBV30 and TRBJ2-1; no firm D call. Sequencing was performed on PBMCs, taken from a glioma patient whose treatment included an IDH1 peptide vaccine. This clonotype originated in a man aged 50 to 59 with glioma. The DNA for the CDR3 is TGTGCCTGGAGAGGTCCCGTCGGCGAGCAGTTCTTC. Residues: CAWRGPVGEQFF.